These T cell receptor beta chains were read from a single sample in a study of blood T cell repertoires in COVID-19. Assay: immunoSEQ multiplex PCR; the TCRdb copy retains only in-frame clones and omits some. This table holds approximately 180,000 clones, 88% found once. The specimen sequenced was peripheral blood. The receptor set was obtained from a man aged 40-49 years with active or convalescent COVID-19. The conserved cysteine and the conserved F or W are not part of the CDR3 here.

TRBJ2-7 | TRBV19 | 14 | ASSFLLTSGVYEQY
TRBJ1-1 | TRBV12-5 | 11 | ASGQGGDTEAF
TRBJ1-5 | TRBV6-5 | 12 | ASSWDRKTQPQH
TRBJ2-7 | TRBV11-2 | 12 | ASSLTGSSYEQY
TRBJ1-1 | TRBV27 | 11 | ASSFTRATEAF
TRBJ1-2 | TRBV28 | 10 | ASRLTGFGYT
TRBJ1-2 | TRBV7-3 | 14 | ASSLTGTGDNYGYT
TRBJ1-4 | TRBV5-1 | 12 | ASSWTGRNEKLF
TRBJ1-5 | TRBV19 | 13 | ASQRAETYNQPQH
TRBJ1-5 | TRBV28 | 13 | ASRRTVGGNQPQH
TRBJ2-6 | TRBV30 | 13 | AWSGRGSGANVLT
TRBJ1-2 | TRBV7-2 | 14 | ASSLRGTASTYGYT
TRBJ1-5 | TRBV7-8 | 14 | ASSLVRAGGNQPQH
TRBJ1-2 | TRBV6-4 | 11 | ASSVSPSYGYT
TRBJ2-3 | TRBV29-1 | 10 | SVDPGTDTQY
TRBJ1-5 | TRBV5-1 | 13 | ASSLDGGSHQPQH
TRBJ1-5 | TRBV19 | 11 | ASDSGSNQPQH
TRBJ2-1 | TRBV5-4 | 13 | ASSLPGGNYNEQF
TRBJ1-2 | TRBV10-3 | 12 | AIRGLITVAGYT
TRBJ1-1 | TRBV10-3 | 9 | AVTVNTEAF
TRBJ2-4 | TRBV3-1/TRBV3-2 | 10 | ATVSPKNIQY
TRBJ2-6 | TRBV2 | 14 | ASSGQGRSGANVLT
TRBJ2-7 | TRBV6-5 | 12 | ASSRSGISYEQY
TRBJ2-7 | TRBV9 | 13 | ASSPSGGRSYEQY
TRBJ2-7 | TRBV4-2 | 11 | ASSPPSSDEQY
TRBJ1-3 | TRBV18 | 15 | ASSPFRGDISGNTIY
TRBJ2-1 | TRBV3-1/TRBV3-2 | 14 | ASSQRLGASYNEQF
TRBJ2-3 | TRBV5-1 | 15 | ASSLYPSGGGTDTQY